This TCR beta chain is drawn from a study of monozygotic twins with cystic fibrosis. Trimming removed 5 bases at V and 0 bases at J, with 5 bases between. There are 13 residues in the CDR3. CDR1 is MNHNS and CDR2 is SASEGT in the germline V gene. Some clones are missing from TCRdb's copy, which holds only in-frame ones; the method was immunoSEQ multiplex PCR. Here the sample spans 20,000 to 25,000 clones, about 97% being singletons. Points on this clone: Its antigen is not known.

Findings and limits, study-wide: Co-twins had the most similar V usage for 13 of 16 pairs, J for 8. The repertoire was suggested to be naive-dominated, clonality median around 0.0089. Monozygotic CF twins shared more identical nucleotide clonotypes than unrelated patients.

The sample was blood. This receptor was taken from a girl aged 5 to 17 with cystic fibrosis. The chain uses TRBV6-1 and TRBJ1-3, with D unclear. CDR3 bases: TGTGCCAGCAGTAAGCACTCTGGAAACACCATATATTTT. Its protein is CASSKHSGNTIYF.